The rows below give T cell receptor beta chains drawn from one sample of a study of human T cells and chemical hapten exposure. One entry per CDR3 protein results from TCRdb running MiXCR on the RACE reads. The sample yields approximately 90,000 distinct CDR3 sequences, 9.5% to 15% seen once. Sequenced here: whole blood, sampled in connection with sensitization to the hapten diphenylcyclopropenone (DPC). These receptors were collected from a woman aged 40 to 50 with alopecia areata. Some clones in this sample may be carry-over from other donors' samples. Each CDR3 is given with its conserved first and last residue. The size of a clone is reported for some rows only, either as once, few or many, or as a class for expanded clones.

>TRBV20-1|NA|TRBJ2-3
CSATAREAATDTQYF
>TRBV6-5|NA|TRBJ2-1
CASQPSGLAYNEQFF
>TRBV30|few|TRBJ2-2
CAGRLGGDTGELFF
>TRBV10-3|few|TRBJ2-3
CAISESAAGASTDTQYF
>TRBV29-1|many|TRBJ1-1
CSAVLGAIAFF
>TRBV4-3|few|TRBJ1-4
CASSQDRLGTLWTTNEKLFF
>TRBV6-2/TRBV6-3|many|TRBJ2-6
CASSPRLAGGSFSGANVLTF
>TRBV7-9|NA|TRBJ1-1
CASSLRTGTGKFAEAFF
>TRBV28|NA|TRBJ1-5
CASSYRQFYSNQPQHF
>TRBV4-3|NA|TRBJ2-7
CASSQGTSGSSEQYF
>TRBV28|NA|TRBJ1-6
CASTKDNSPLHF
>TRBV4-2|many|TRBJ2-1
CASSQDQRTSGSNEQFF
>TRBV5-1|NA|TRBJ2-3
CASSFVAGGILDTQYF
>TRBV24-1|many|TRBJ2-3
CATSDLPALAGGADTQYF
>TRBV28|many|TRBJ1-1
CASTLPQGTPMNTEAFF
>TRBV7-9|NA|TRBJ2-4
CASSLGGNLQYF
>TRBV7-6|many|TRBJ2-3
CASSRLLAGGPTDTQYF
>TRBV5-4|NA|TRBJ1-1
CASSFGNTEAFF
>TRBV27|NA|TRBJ1-3
CASSYSGGSGNTIYF
>TRBV5-1|many|TRBJ2-5
CASSQGFRETQYF
>TRBV3-1|few|TRBJ2-2
CASSQGTGNTGELFF
>TRBV18|few|TRBJ1-2
CASSPSGGDYGYTF
>TRBV6-2/TRBV6-3|NA|TRBJ1-4
CASSVPGPRVLLFF
>TRBV7-3|few|TRBJ2-3
CASSLNPPGSRDTQYF
>TRBV12-3/TRBV12-4|few|TRBJ1-1
CASSSQTGTEAFF
>TRBV7-2|NA|TRBJ1-2
CASSRAGPYGYTF
>TRBV18|few|TRBJ1-6
CASSRDRGGNSPLHF
>TRBV19|NA|TRBJ2-7
CASSRTSGSPYEQYF
>TRBV25-1|few|TRBJ2-5
CASSDLTGTGVETQYF
>TRBV15|NA|TRBJ2-1
CATSRNNEQFF
>TRBV5-1|NA|TRBJ1-1
CASSLGAGLNTEAFF
>TRBV20-1|NA|TRBJ2-2
CSAKGRGTSGITGELFF
>TRBV12-3/TRBV12-4|few|TRBJ2-2
CASSLVLADIGELFF
>TRBV29-1|NA|TRBJ2-1
CSVSGQGSSSSYNEQFF
>TRBV4-3|few|TRBJ1-2
CASSQVPGGAGYTF
>TRBV10-3|NA|TRBJ1-1
CAIRDRSGTEAFF
>TRBV3-1|many|TRBJ1-6
CASSPWDSYNSPLHF
>TRBV5-1|many|TRBJ2-5
CASSPGQGQETQYF
>TRBV9|few|TRBJ1-3
CASSPSPGNTIYF